Listed here is a single T cell receptor (beta chain). Its antigen is not known. V was cut by 3 bases and J by 2 bases, with 20 bases left in between. This CDR3 has 19 residues. In germline, CDR1 is MDHEN, CDR2 SYDVKM. This sample is part of a study of cytomegalovirus exposure and HLA in healthy donors. Overall study findings and caveats: Likely technical artifact: a cluster of highly shared sequence variants.

Primers for the PCR totalled 60 Vbeta and 13 Jbeta. Authors' analysis steps: In a later analysis, around 12 million of tens of millions of unique beta chains occurred in at least two donors. Sequencing used immunoSEQ multiplex PCR; TCRdb keeps in-frame clones, though not all of them. V and J calls and clone size are given by that table; D and trimming were obtained from the DNA. Of roughly 200,000 clones in the sample, around 83% were seen once. V is TRBV28 and J is TRBJ2-6; the D gene is possibly TRBD1 (6 bases). This TCR was recovered from a woman aged 18-29 years in good health and CMV-seronegative. Sequenced: PBMCs. CDR3 loop: CASSFPVISGVTGANVLTF. The CDR3, as DNA: TGTGCCAGCAGTTTCCCGGTGATATCAGGGGTCACTGGGGCCAACGTCCTGACTTTC. Full variable domain (missing parts from reference TRBV28 and TRBJ2-6): DVKVTQSSRYLVKRTGEKVFLECVQDMDHENMFWYRQDPGLGLRLIYFSYDVKMKEKGDIPEGYSVSREKKERFSLILESASTNQTSMYLCASSFPVISGVTGANVLTFGAGSRLTVL.